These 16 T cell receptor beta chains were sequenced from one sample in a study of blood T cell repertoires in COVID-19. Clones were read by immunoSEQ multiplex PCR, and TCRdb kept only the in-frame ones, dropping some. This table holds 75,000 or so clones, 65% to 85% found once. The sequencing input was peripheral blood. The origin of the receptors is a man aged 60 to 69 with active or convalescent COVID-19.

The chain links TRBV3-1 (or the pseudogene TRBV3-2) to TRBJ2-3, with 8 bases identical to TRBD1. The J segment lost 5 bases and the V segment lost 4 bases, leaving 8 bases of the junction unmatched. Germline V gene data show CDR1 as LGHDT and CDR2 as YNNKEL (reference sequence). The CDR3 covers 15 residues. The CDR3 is CASSRQGPLRDTQYF. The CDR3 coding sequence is TGTGCCAGCAGCCGACAGGGGCCCCTACGAGATACGCAGTATTTT.

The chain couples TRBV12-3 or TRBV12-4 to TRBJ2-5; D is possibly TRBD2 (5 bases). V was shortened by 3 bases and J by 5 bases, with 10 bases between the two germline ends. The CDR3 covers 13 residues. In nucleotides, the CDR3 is TGTGCCAGCAGTTTGAGGGCTATGGAGACCCAGTACTTC. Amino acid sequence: CASSLRAMETQYF.

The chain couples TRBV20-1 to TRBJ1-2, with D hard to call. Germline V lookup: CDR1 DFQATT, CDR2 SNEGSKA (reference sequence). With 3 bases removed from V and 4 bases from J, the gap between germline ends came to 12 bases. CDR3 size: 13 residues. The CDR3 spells CSASTTGIYGYTF. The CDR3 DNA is TGCAGTGCTAGTACCACCGGGATCTATGGCTACACCTTC.

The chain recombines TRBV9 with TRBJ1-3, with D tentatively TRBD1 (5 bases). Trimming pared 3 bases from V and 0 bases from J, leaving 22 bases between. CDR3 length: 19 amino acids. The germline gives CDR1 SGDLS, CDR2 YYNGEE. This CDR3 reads CASSDPSDAGPSSGNTIYF. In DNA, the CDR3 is TGTGCCAGCAGCGACCCCAGCGACGCAGGGCCTAGCTCTGGAAACACCATATATTTT.

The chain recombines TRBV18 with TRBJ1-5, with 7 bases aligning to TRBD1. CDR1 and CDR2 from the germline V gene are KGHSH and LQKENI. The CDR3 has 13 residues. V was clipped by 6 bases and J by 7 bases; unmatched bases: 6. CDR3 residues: CASSTGVRQPQHF. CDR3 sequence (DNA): TGTGCCAGCTCTACAGGGGTAAGGCAGCCCCAGCATTTT.

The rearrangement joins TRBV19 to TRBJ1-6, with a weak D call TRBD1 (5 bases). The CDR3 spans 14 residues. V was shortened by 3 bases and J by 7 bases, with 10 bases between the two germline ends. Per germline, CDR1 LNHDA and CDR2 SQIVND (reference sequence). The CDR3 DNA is TGTGCCAGTAGTATCTACGGGGGGAATTCACCCCTCCACTTT. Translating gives CASSIYGGNSPLHF.

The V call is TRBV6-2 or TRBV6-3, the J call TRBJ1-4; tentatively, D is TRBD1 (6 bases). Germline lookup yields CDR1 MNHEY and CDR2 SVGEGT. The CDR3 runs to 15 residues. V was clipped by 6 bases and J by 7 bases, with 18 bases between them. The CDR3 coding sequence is TGTGCCAGCAGCCGGGGGCTAGGGGCGCGTGAAAAACTGTTTTTT. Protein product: CASSRGLGAREKLFF.

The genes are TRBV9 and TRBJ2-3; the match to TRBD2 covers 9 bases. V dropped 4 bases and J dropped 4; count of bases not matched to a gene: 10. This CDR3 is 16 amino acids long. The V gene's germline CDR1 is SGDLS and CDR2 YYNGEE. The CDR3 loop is CASSPRAGGPADTQYF. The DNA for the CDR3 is TGTGCCAGCAGCCCCAGGGCGGGGGGGCCCGCAGATACGCAGTATTTT.

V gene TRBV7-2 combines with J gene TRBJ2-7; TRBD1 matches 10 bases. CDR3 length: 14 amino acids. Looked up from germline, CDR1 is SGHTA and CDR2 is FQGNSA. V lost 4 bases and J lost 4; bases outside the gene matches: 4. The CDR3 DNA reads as TGTGCCAGCAGCTACGGACAGGGGGAATACGAGCAGTACTTC. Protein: CASSYGQGEYEQYF.

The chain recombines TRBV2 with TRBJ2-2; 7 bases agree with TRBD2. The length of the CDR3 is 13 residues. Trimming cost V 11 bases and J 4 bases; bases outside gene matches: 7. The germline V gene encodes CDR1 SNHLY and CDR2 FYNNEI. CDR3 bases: TGTGCCTCGCAACTAGCGTTCACCGGGGAGCTGTTTTTT. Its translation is CASQLAFTGELFF.

CDR3 nucleotides: TGTGCCACCAGTGATTTCAGAGGCGGGGAGCTGTTTTTT. Its translation is CATSDFRGGELFF. The chain links TRBV24-1 to TRBJ2-2; D is ambiguous. The CDR3 is 13 residues long. Germline CDR1 KGHDR, CDR2 SFDVKD. The V and J ends lost 1 base and 7 bases respectively, with 6 bases between them.

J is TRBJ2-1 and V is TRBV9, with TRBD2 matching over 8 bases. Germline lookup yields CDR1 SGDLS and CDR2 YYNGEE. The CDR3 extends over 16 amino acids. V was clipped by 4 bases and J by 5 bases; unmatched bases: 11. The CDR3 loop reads CASSSGGQLLNNEQFF. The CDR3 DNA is TGTGCCAGCAGCTCGGGGGGGCAACTTCTAAACAATGAGCAGTTCTTC.

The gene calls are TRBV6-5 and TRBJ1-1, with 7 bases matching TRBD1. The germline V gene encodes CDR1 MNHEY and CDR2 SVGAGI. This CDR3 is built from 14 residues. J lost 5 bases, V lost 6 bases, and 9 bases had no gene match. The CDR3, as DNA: TGTGCCAGCAGCCAGGGGGTGGAAAGGACTGAAGCTTTCTTT. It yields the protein CASSQGVERTEAFF.

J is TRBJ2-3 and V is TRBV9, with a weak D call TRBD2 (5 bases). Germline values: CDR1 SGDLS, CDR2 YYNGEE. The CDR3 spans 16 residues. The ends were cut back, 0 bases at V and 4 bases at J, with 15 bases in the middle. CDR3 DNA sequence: TGTGCCAGCAGCGTAGCTACGAGGGCGGCGGCAGATACGCAGTATTTT. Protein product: CASSVATRAAADTQYF.

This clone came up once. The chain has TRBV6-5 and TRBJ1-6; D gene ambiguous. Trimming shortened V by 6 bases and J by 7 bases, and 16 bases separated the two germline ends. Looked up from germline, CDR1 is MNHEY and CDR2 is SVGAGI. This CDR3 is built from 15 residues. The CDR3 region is CASRLDSVRNSPLHF. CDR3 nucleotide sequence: TGTGCCAGCAGATTGGACTCCGTTCGAAATTCACCCCTCCACTTT.

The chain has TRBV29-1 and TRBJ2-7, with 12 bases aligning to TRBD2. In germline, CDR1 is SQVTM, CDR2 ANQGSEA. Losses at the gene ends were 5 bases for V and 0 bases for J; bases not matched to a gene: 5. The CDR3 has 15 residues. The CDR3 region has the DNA TGCAGCGTTTATGGACTAGCGGGGTCCTCCTACGAGCAGTACTTC. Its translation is CSVYGLAGSSYEQYF.